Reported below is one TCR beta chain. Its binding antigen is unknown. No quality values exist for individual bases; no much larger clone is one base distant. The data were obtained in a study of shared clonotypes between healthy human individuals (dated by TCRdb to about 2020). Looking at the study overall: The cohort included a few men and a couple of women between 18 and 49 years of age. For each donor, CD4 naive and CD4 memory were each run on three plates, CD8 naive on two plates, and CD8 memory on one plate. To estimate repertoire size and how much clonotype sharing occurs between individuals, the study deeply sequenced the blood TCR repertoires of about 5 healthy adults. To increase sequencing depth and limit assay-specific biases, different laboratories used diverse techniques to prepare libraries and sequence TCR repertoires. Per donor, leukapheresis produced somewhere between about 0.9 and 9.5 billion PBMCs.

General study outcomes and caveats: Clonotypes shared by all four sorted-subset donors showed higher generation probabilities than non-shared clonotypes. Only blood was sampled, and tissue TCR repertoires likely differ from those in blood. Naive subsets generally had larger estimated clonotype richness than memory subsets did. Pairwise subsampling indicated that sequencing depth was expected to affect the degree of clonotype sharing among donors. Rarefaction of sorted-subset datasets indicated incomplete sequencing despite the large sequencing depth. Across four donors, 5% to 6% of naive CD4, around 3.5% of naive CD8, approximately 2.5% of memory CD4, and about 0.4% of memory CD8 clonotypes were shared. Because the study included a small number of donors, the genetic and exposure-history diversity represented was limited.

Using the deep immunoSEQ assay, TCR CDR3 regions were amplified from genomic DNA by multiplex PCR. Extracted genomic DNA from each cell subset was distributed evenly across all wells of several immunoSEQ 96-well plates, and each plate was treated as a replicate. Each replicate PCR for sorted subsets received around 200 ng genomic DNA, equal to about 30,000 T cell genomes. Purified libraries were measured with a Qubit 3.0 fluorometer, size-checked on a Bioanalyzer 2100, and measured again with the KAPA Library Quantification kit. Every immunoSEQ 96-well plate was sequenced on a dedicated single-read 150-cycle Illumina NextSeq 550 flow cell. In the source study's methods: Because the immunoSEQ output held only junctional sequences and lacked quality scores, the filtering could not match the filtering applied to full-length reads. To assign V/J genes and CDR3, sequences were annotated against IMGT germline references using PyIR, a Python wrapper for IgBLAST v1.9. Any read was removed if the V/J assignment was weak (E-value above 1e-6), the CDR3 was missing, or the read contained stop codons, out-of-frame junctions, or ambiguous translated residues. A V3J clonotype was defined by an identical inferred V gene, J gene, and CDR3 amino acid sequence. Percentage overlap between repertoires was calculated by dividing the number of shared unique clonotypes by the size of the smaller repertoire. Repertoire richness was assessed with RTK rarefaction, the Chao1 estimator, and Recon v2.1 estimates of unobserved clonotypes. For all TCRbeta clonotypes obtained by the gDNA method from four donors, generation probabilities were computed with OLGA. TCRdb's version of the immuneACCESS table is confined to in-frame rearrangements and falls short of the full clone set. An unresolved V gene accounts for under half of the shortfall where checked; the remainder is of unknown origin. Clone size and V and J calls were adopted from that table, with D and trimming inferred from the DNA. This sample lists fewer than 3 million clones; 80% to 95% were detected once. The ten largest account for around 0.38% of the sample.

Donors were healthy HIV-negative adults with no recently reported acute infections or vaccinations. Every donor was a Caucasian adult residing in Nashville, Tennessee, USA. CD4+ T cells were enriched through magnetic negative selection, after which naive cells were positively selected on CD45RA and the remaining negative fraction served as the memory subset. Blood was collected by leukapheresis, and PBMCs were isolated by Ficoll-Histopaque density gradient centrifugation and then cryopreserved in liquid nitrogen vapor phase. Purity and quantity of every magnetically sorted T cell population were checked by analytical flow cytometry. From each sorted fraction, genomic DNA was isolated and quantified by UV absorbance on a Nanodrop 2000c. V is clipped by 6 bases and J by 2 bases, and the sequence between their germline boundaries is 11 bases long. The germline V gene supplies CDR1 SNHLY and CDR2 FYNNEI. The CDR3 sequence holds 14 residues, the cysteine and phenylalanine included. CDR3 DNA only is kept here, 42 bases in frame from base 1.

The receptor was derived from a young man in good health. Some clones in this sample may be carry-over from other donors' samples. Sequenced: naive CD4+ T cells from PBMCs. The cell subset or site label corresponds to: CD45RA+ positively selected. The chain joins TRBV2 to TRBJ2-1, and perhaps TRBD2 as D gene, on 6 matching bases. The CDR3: CASRATSTYNEQFF. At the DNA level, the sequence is TGTGCCAGCAGGGCGACTAGTACCTACAATGAGCAGTTCTTC.